This T cell receptor (beta chain) originates from a study of T cells in Graves' hyperthyroidism and ophthalmopathy. Study-level information: Peripheral blood was acquired at first diagnosis, ahead of any therapy whatsoever.

From germline, CDR1 is LNHDA and CDR2 SQIVND (reference sequence). The J segment lost 2 bases and the V segment lost 7 bases, leaving 7 bases of the junction unmatched. The CDR3 extends over 14 amino acids. This clonotype came up many times. The antigen remains unidentified. Study findings and constraints: A median roughly six months before onset, the model predicted ophthalmopathy. Among clonotypes expanded in thyroid above 0.001, most were also found in blood.

RNA transcripts provided the source from which TCR beta CDR3 regions were amplified. During a first-round RT-PCR of the TCR CDR3, the HTBI primer set was used. TCRdb re-called the multiplex PCR reads through MiXCR, storing one row per CDR3 protein. This sample has under 400,000 distinct CDR3 sequences, with roughly 18% found just once. This TCR was sampled from a woman in her thirties or forties with Graves' ophthalmopathy. The genes are TRBV19 and TRBJ1-2; 7 bases match TRBD1. The specimen was blood. The CDR3 sequence is CASTQGELNYGYTF. In DNA form, the CDR3 reads TGTGCCAGTACGCAGGGGGAGTTGAACTATGGCTACACCTTC.